The clone carrying this T cell receptor (beta chain) has a count of ten or more. The time point was: after trial treatment. Indicated treatment: LDRT plus nivolumab, ipilimumab, low-dose cyclophosphamide and aspirin (RACIN trial). Treatment combined nivolumab, ipilimumab, aspirin, low-dose cyclophosphamide and low-dose radiotherapy in a dose-escalation trial. With TRAV- and TRBV-specific primers, first-strand cDNA was made, covering the alpha and beta chains. An approximately 19-cycle PCR with a constant-region primer and V-primer adapter amplified TCRs. TCRdb itself ran the reads through MiXCR, one entry per CDR3 protein. This table has about 91,000 distinct CDR3 sequences, 20% to 25% appearing once. This record comes from a study of low-dose radiotherapy and immunotherapy resistance in tumors. Study overall: With fractions of 0.5 Gy given every 2 weeks, Cohort 1 accumulated a total of 6.5 Gy. Every two weeks, one day ahead of radiation and immunotherapy, cyclophosphamide 200 mg/m2 was given (intravenously).

V was pared by 6 bases and J by 12 bases, with 16 bases of the junction left unmatched. Germline V gene data show CDR1 as SNHLY and CDR2 as FYNNEI. The CDR3 has 15 amino acids. The V gene is TRBV2, the J gene TRBJ2-1; 8 nucleotides line up with TRBD2. The sequence was obtained from a female donor with ovarian cancer. The material was PBMCs, obtained after low-dose radiotherapy plus immunotherapy. CDR3 region: CASSASGQGSGGQFF. Written as DNA, the CDR3 is TGTGCCAGCAGCGCTAGCGGGCAGGGGTCGGGGGGGCAGTTCTTC. Full variable domain (missing parts from reference TRBV2 and TRBJ2-1): EPEVTQTPSHQVTQMGQEVILRCVPISNHLYFYWYRQILGQKVEFLVSFYNNEISEKSEIFDDQFSVERPDGSNFTLKIRSTKLEDSAMYFCASSASGQGSGGQFFGPGTRLTVL.